The TCR beta chain under discussion was sequenced for a study of T cells in Graves' hyperthyroidism and ophthalmopathy. The source material, RNA transcripts, was used to amplify TCR beta CDR3 regions. RT-PCR in the first round (using the HTBI primer set) targeted the TCR CDR3. TCRdb used MiXCR to reprocess the multiplex PCR reads, holding one entry per CDR3 protein. The sample gives approximately 510,000 distinct CDR3 sequences, 40% to 50% of which show up once; around two fifths is in the top ten. The CDR3 length is 14 residues. Looked up from germline, CDR1 is ENHRY and CDR2 is SYGVKD. V was cut by 3 bases and J by 5 bases, with 10 bases left in between. Exclusions: uncontrolled infection, other autoimmune disease, pregnancy, lactation. Details on this clonotype: Its antigen remains unidentified.

Points from the study as a whole: Most thyroid clonotypes that were expanded above 0.001 also turned up in blood. Onset of ophthalmopathy came a median 6.5 months after the model predicted it.

The source of this sequence is an adult woman with Graves' disease, either hyperthyroidism or ophthalmopathy (not recorded which). J is TRBJ2-2 and V is TRBV10-3; possibly TRBD1 for D (5 bases). The sample was peripheral blood or thyroid tissue (not recorded which). In DNA, the CDR3 is TGTGCCATCAGTGAAACAAGGGGTACCGGGGAGCTGTTTTTT. Its translation: CAISETRGTGELFF.